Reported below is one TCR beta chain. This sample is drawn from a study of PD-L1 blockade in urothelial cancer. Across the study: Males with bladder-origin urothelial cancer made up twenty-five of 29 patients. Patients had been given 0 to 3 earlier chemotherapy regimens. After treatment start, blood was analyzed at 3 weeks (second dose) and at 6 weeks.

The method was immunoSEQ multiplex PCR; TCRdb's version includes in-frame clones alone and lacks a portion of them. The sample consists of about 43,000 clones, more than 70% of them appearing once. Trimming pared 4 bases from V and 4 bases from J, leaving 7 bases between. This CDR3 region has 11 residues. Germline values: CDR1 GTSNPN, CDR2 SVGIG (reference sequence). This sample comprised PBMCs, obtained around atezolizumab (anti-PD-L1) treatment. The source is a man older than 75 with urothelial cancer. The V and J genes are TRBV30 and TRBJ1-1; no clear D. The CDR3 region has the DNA TGTGCCTGGATCATTTTCACTGAAGCTTTCTTT. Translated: CAWIIFTEAFF. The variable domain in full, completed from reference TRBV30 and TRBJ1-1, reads SQTIHQWPATLVQPVGSPLSLECTVEGTSNPNLYWYRQAAGRGLQLLFYSVGIGQISSEVPQNLSASRPQDRQFILSSKKLLLSDSGFYLCAWIIFTEAFFGQGTRLTVV.